This T cell receptor (beta chain) came from a study of blood T cell repertoires in COVID-19. Looking at the study overall: T cells, B-cell-depleted T cells, or PBMCs supplied cDNA or gDNA.

As handled by the study authors: Using reference gene primer amplification, nucleated cell counts were estimated. Repertoires were generated with immunoSEQ multiplex PCR, while TCRdb's copy carries only in-frame clones and drops some. The DNA was the basis for D and trimming; V, J and clone size are from that table. The sample yields 100,000 to 150,000 clones, 75% to 90% seen once. Germline lookup yields CDR1 MNHEY and CDR2 SVGAGI. V was clipped by 6 bases and J by 7 bases, with 9 bases between them. The CDR3 has 11 amino acids. The chain links TRBV6-5 to TRBJ1-2, with a possible D match to TRBD1 (6 bases). This receptor was taken from a woman aged 70-85 years with acute or convalescent COVID-19. The sequenced sample was peripheral blood. The CDR3 DNA reads TGTGCCAGCAGACAGGGTTGTGGCTACACCTTC. This translates into CASRQGCGYTF.